This paragraph covers one T cell receptor beta chain sequence. This clone has just one count. There is no known antigen for this receptor. The sample holds no much larger clone one base away, and base qualities are not on file. Two independent genomic DNA replicates were amplified for each sample, with around 0.5 ug used for blood and around 1.5 ug for tumor or normal breast. TCRB sequencing of genomic DNA was carried out with the ImmunoSeq Intro kit according to the manufacturer's instructions. The multiplex PCR ran for roughly 29 cycles using proprietary primers and spike-in control sequences for absolute quantification. Single-end 150-bp reads were used to sequence an 87-bp fragment spanning the CDR3 plus the flanking V and J genes. Seven samples, each with two replicates, were multiplexed per lane of an Illumina MiSeq using version 3.0 chemistry. As for the original processing: Raw data were processed by the vendor's proprietary pipeline, with both replicates merged into one result per sample. A clonotype was defined as productive rearrangements that share the same V-gene family, CDR3 amino acid sequence and J-gene segment. Clonality was computed as 1 minus the normalized Shannon entropy (Pielou evenness) of TCRB abundances. To estimate T cell density, the total number of templates was divided by the input cell count, which was inferred from how much DNA went in. Recon was used with default parameters to estimate total repertoire diversity and clonality. A clonotype was considered tumor-enriched if its abundance in tumor exceeded 0.1% and was at least 32-fold higher than its abundance in normal breast. As stored in TCRdb, this immuneACCESS dataset retains in-frame rearrangements with V and J assigned. A fraction of the clones does not appear; measured against another copy, unresolved V genes explain less than half of the discrepancy, and the remainder lacks a known reason. Clonal size and the V and J genes are those of that table, whereas D and trimming came from the DNA. This sample holds about 9,000 clones; around 71% were observed only once. The ten biggest clones cover around 7% of the sample.

Dicing about 19-55 mg of tumor tissue typically gave a DNA yield of more than 3 ug. The study profiled bulk TCR beta-chain repertoires in matched peripheral blood, tumor and adjacent normal breast tissue taken from fewer than 20 patients with early-stage breast cancer. Following resection, visually identified tumor tissue was excised and transferred into prechilled RNAlater. Tumor tissue (roughly 20-50 mg) was diced and homogenized in RLTplus buffer with beta-mercaptoethanol and antifoaming agent using a TissueLyser II. The Qiagen AllPrep DNA/RNA Mini kit was used to extract genomic DNA. The data derive from a study of early stage breast cancer tumors (dated by TCRdb to 2015 to 2018). In the study overall: Of the approximately 15 invasive breast tumors, 12 to 13 were found to be estrogen receptor-positive, progesterone receptor-positive and HER2-negative. Of the approximately 12 ER+/PR+/HER2- tumors, eight were classified as invasive ductal carcinomas and four as invasive lobular carcinomas. On average, each sample had roughly 10-fold read coverage. Across all samples, about 3,000,000 templates representing about 1,100,000 unique clonotypes were detected. General conclusions and limits of the study: Enriched TCRB sequences shared across patients were mostly commonly generated sequences, unlikely to play an important role in the tumor microenvironment. Tumors showed about 2.5-fold higher T cell density and higher clonality than adjacent normal breast tissue. Analysis by tumor subtype was prevented by the small cohort size. Repertoires from blood resembled normal breast more closely than tumor, and using blood as a reference for each tissue separated tumor from normal in about 90% of the 16 patients. Chain pairing and functional markers such as CD4, CD8 and FOXP3 were not captured by bulk genomic DNA sequencing of unsorted cells.

Sequences were obtained from breast tumor tissue. The receptor was derived from a person between 50 and 60 years old with breast cancer.

For the CDR3, the sequence is CASSPAPRGKKHF. The bases are TGTGCCAGCTCACCCGCACCGCGGGGGAAAAAACATTTT. The chain couples TRBV18 to TRBJ1-5, with a weak D call of TRBD1 (5 bases match). The germline ends are 19 bases apart after V is trimmed by 3 bases and J by 16 bases. There are 13 amino acids in the CDR3, from cysteine to phenylalanine inclusive. Only CDR3 DNA is held: 39 bases, read in frame from base 1. CDR1 and CDR2 were assigned from the germline V gene as KGHSH and LQKENI.